Included here is one T cell receptor (beta chain) sequence, with context. This clone's antigen is unknown. No much larger clone exists at a distance of one base, and base qualities are not known. According to the germline V gene, CDR1 reads MDHEN and CDR2 reads SYDVKM. Measured from the cysteine to the phenylalanine, the CDR3 is 12 residues long. Just CDR3 DNA is preserved here, 36 bases in frame from base 1. The data are from a study of tumor-infiltrating T cells and Merkel cell polyomavirus (TCRdb year 2017). Regarding the study in general: In Merkel cell carcinoma patients, the study examined CD8+ T cells specific for the Merkel cell polyomavirus KLL epitope. Varying disease stages were represented at patient presentation, and patients were followed for a median of approximately 2.8 years (range roughly 1.1 to 6.0 years). Varied, non-standardized therapies, including chemotherapy, radiation and immunotherapies, were received by the patients. TRB sequencing was performed on KLL-tetramer-sorted cells from blood or tumor-infiltrating lymphocytes in 14 to 15 samples, as well as on 11 to 12 matched whole-tumor samples. Most of the whole-tumor samples were approximately 24-micron curls sectioned from formalin-fixed, paraffin-embedded tissue blocks. Across the study, one tumor sample was a frozen nodal tumor digest and one was a flash-frozen core biopsy of a metastasis.

By immunohistochemistry, the tumors of all patients showed robust positive staining for Merkel cell polyomavirus Large T antigen. The study included around 11 Merkel cell carcinoma patients whose blood and/or cultured TIL contained robust KLL-tetramer+ populations exceeding 0.04% of CD8+ T cells. All patients were Caucasian, with a median age of around 66 years and a range of roughly 45 to 77 years. Lymph node tumors were analyzed for patients with unknown primaries who presented with nodal disease, or when there was not enough primary tissue. To prepare the library, the immunoSEQ multiplex PCR assay was applied. Genomic DNA extraction, TRB sequencing and normalization were performed by Adaptive Biotechnologies (Seattle, WA). Turning to the authors' computational methods: Clonality was calculated as one minus the Shannon entropy of productive TRB sequences, normalized by log2 of unique productive sequences. KLL-specific clonotypes in tumors were identified by matching TCRbeta CDR3 amino acid sequences with those from each patient's tetramer-sorted sample. The table comes from immuneACCESS by way of TCRdb, which keeps in-frame sequences with V and J called. Part of the clones is missing from these tables; in studies checked, under half for an unresolved V gene and the rest for unknown reasons. V, J and clone size are taken as reported in that table, and D and trimming were inferred from the DNA itself. The sample profile shows 20,000 to 30,000 clones; approximately 90% of them were found once. The leading ten clones occupy 2.5% to 3.5% of the sample.

Study-wide findings and limitations: The small sample size of the study (n = 12 patients) is a limitation. KLL-specific TRB repertoires were diverse and mostly private, with just one public clonotype, shared by two patients, among approximately 400 unique sequences. The study examined just one viral epitope, so T cells targeting other Merkel cell polyomavirus epitopes were not captured. A higher fraction of KLL-specific T cells within tumors (about 1.9-18% versus roughly 0-0.14%) was associated with significantly better MCC-specific survival. A significant MCC-specific survival advantage (P = 0.0051) was associated with a greater number of unique KLL-specific clonotypes in tumors (about 5-110 vs 0-3).

This chain is built from TRBV28 and TRBJ1-1; a tentative D call is TRBD1 (6 bases match). Sequencing was done on a sample of lymph node tissue. This TCR derives from a man between 50 and 59 years old with Merkel cell carcinoma. The CDR3 sequence is CGAWTAVGEAFF. The sequence in DNA is TGTGGGGCTTGGACAGCGGTAGGTGAAGCTTTCTTT.